The present entry profiles one T cell receptor beta chain with its context. No cognate antigen has been identified for it. No per-base quality is available; no much larger clone lies one base away. Enrolling through a virtual design, the prospective study's participants ranged in age from about 18 to 100 years and lived across 20 to 30 United States geographic areas. In the prospective study, participants were assigned to cohorts based on the clinical history participants reported in a screening survey and a study questionnaire. Each participant in the prospective study had whole blood, serum and a nasopharyngeal or oropharyngeal swab collected by mobile phlebotomists. Prospective study participants could optionally give additional blood draws and questionnaires over a 2-month period. Before DNA extraction, prospective study blood samples were shipped either frozen or at room temperature. Unmatched junction bases come to 7, with V trimmed by 4 bases and J by 4 bases. The CDR3 measures 15 amino acids from cysteine to phenylalanine. CDR3 DNA only is kept here, 45 bases in frame from base 1. The germline V gene (reference sequence) specifies SGHKS as CDR1 and YYEKEE as CDR2.

The immunoSEQ Assay, a bias-controlled multiplex PCR, was used to amplify TCRbeta CDR3 regions from genomic DNA. In the paper's pipeline: The number of nucleated cells in each sample was estimated by amplification of reference gene primers within the assay. To quantify the absolute abundance of each unique TCRbeta CDR3 rearrangement, sequence reads were collapsed and filtered. Productive Simpson clonality was computed per sample as the square root of Simpson's diversity index over productive rearrangements. Entries here come from immuneACCESS through TCRdb and include only in-frame sequences with V and J called. Some clones fail to appear in such tables; in the studies checked, an unresolved V gene covers under half of the shortfall, and the cause of the remainder is unknown. That table furnishes V, J and clone size, whereas the DNA furnished D and trimming. Across this sample there are approximately 360,000 clones, with 70% to 90% seen only once. Roughly 1.9% of the sample rests with the top ten.

These data belong to a study of blood T cell repertoires in COVID-19 (dated by TCRdb to 2018 to 2021). In the study overall: For ImmuneRACE Cohort 3, a participant was defined as recovered based on two consecutive negative NP/OP PCR tests, clearance by a healthcare professional, or resolution of symptoms. Samples covering the acute and convalescent phases of COVID-19 were provided by collaborators in the United States, Italy and Spain. The material from the prospective study consisted of cDNA or gDNA derived from T cells, B-cell-depleted T cells, or PBMCs. The dataset comprised deeply sampled blood TCRbeta repertoires from subjects exposed to, actively infected with, or recovered from COVID-19. The repertoires were released in a freely available public database intended as a resource for research on the immune response to SARS-CoV-2. The samples were drawn from the first 160 participants of the ongoing ImmuneRACE study and from under 1,500 subjects provided by 6 global collaborators. The sample metadata nearly always contained a de-identified subject ID, COVID-19 status, age in years and sex. Where HLA class I and class II types were available, the types were taken from metadata supplied by the sample provider, not from assay-based typing.

General study outcomes and caveats: How much clinical and demographic metadata was included differed by source and by participant, and the metadata was provided uncurated.

Sequencing input: PBMCs or T cells enriched from blood (not recorded which). The receptor was isolated from a man aged 35-49 years in a cohort exposed to, infected with or recovered from COVID-19 (not recorded which). The chain joins TRBV5-5 to TRBJ1-2, and 10 junctional nucleotides match TRBD1. The CDR3 is CASSPGTGVGYGYTF. The nucleotide sequence reads as follows: TGTGCCAGCAGCCCGGGGACAGGGGTGGGCTATGGCTACACCTTC.